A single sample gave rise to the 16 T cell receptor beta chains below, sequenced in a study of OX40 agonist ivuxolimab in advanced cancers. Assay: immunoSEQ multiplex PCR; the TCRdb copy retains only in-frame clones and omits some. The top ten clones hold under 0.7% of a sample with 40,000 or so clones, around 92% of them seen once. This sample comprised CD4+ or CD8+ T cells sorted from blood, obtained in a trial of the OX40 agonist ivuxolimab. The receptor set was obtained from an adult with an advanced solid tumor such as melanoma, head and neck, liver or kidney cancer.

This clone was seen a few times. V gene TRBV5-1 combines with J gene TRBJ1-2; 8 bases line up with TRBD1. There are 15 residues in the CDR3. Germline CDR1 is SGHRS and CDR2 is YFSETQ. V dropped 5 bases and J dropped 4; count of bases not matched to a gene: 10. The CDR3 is CASREGQGNIYGYTF. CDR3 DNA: TGCGCCAGCAGGGAAGGACAGGGAAACATCTATGGCTACACCTTC.

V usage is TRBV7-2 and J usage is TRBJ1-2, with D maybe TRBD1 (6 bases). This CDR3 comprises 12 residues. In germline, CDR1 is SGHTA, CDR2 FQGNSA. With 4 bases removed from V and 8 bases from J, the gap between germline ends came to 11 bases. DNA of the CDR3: TGTGCCAGCAGCTCGACAGGTTTGGGCTACACCTTC. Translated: CASSSTGLGYTF.

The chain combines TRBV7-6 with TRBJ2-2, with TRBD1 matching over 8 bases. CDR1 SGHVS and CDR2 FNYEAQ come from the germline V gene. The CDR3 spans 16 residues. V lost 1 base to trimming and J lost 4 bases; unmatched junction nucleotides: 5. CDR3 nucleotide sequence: TGTGCCAGCAGCTTAGTCGAGGACAGGGCCACCGGGGAGCTGTTTTTT. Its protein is CASSLVEDRATGELFF.

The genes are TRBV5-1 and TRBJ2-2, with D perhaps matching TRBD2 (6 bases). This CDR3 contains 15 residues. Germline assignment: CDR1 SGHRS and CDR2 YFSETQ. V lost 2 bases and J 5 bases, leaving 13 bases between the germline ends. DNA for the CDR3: TGCGCCAGCAGCTTAGGAGGGCGGATTACCGGGGAGCTGTTTTTT. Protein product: CASSLGGRITGELFF.

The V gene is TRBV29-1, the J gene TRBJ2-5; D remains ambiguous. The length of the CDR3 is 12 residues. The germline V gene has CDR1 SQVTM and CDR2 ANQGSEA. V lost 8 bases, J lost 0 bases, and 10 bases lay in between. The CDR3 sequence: CSSAENQETQYF. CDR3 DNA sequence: TGCAGCTCCGCGGAGAACCAAGAGACCCAGTACTTC.

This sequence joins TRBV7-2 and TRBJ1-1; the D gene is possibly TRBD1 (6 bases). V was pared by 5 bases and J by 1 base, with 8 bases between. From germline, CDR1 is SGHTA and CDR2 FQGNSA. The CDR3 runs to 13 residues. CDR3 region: CASSVQGNTEAFF. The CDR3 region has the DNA TGTGCCAGCAGCGTACAGGGGAACACTGAAGCTTTCTTT. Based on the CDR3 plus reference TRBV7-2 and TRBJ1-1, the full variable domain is GAGVSQSPSNKVTEKGKDVELRCDPISGHTALYWYRQSLGQGLEFLIYFQGNSAPDKSGLPSDRFSAERTGGSVSTLTIQRTQQEDSAVYLCASSVQGNTEAFFGQGTRLTVV.

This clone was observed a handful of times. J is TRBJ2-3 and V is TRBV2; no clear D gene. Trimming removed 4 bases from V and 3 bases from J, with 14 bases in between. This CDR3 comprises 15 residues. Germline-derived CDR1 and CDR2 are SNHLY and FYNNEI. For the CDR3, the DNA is TGTGCCAGCAGTGGAGCACTCGCCTCTACAGATACGCAGTATTTT. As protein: CASSGALASTDTQYF. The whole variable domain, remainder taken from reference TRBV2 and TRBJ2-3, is EPEVTQTPSHQVTQMGQEVILRCVPISNHLYFYWYRQILGQKVEFLVSFYNNEISEKSEIFDDQFSVERPDGSNFTLKIRSTKLEDSAMYFCASSGALASTDTQYFGPGTRLTVL.

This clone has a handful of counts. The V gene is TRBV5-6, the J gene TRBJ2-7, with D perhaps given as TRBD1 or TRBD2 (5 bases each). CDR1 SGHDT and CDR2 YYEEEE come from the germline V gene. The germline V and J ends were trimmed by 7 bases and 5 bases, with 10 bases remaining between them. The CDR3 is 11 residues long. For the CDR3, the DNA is TGTGCCAGCGGGGGTGGGGACGAGCAGTACTTC. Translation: CASGGGDEQYF.

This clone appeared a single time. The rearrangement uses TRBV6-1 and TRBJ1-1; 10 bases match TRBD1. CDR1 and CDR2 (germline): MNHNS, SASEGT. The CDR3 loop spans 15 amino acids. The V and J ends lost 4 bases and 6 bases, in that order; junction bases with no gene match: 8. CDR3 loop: CASSGSGQGEAEAFF. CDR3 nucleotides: TGTGCCAGCAGTGGTAGTGGACAGGGGGAAGCTGAAGCTTTCTTT.

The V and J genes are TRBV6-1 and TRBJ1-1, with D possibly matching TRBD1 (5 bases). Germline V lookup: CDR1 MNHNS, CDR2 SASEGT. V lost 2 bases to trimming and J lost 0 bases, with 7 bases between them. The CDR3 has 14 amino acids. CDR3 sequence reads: CASSEQGLNTEAFF. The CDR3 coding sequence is TGTGCCAGCAGTGAACAGGGTTTGAACACTGAAGCTTTCTTT.

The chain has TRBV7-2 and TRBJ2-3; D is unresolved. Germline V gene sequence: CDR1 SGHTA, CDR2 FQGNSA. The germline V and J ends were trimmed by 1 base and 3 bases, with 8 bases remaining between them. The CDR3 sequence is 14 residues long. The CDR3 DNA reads TGTGCCAGCAGCTTAGTGTCCAGGACAGATACGCAGTATTTT. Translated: CASSLVSRTDTQYF.

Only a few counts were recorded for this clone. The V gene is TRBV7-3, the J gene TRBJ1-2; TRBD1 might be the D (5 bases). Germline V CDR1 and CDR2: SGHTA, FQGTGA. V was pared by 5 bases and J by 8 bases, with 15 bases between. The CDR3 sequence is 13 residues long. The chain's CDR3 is CASSQTGLGGYTF. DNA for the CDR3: TGTGCCAGCAGCCAAACAGGCCTGGGGGGCTACACCTTC.

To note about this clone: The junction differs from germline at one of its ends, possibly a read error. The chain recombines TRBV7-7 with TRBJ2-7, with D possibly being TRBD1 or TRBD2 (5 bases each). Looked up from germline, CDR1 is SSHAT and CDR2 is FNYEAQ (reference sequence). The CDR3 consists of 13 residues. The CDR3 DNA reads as TGTGCTAGCAGCTTAGCAGGGAGCTACGAGCAGTACTTC. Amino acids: CASSLAGSYEQYF.

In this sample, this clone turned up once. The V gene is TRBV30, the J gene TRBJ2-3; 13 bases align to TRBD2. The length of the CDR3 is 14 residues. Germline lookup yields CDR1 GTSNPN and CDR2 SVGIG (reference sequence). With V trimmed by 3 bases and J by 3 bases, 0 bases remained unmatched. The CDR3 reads CAWRGLAGTDTQYF. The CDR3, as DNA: TGTGCCTGGAGGGGACTAGCGGGGACAGATACGCAGTATTTT.

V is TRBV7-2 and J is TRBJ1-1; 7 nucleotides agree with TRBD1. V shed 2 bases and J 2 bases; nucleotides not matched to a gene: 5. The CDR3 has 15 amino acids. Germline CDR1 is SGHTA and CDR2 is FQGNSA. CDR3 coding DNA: TGTGCCAGCAGCTTAAGGCCAGGGGGAAACACTGAAGCTTTCTTT. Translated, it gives CASSLRPGGNTEAFF.

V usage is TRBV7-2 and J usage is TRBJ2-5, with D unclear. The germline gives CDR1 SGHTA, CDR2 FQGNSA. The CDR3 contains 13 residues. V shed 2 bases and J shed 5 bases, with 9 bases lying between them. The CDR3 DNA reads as TGTGCCAGCAGCTTATCTGTCGCCGAGACCCAGTACTTC. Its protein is CASSLSVAETQYF.